A single sample is the source of the 23 T cell receptor beta chains below, sequenced in a study of blood T cell repertoires in COVID-19. Using immunoSEQ multiplex PCR, the repertoire was profiled, and TCRdb retains in-frame clones only, with some absent. The profile shows about 310,000 clones, 89% of them singletons. The sequenced material came from PBMCs or T cells enriched from blood (not recorded which). The receptors derive from a woman aged 40 to 50 who had recovered from COVID-19.

The V and J genes are TRBV6-5 and TRBJ1-1; D remains unclear. V gave up 4 bases and J gave up 7 bases, with 19 bases separating them. This CDR3 has 15 amino acids. Germline CDR1 MNHEY, CDR2 SVGAGI. DNA for the CDR3: TGTGCCAGCAGTTCTACTAAAGGCCCATCGGGTGAAGCTTTCTTT. This translates into CASSSTKGPSGEAFF.

The V and J genes are TRBV7-6 and TRBJ2-1, with TRBD2 identical over 8 bases. The V segment lost 1 base and the J segment 0 bases; nucleotides outside the gene matches: 2. Germline assignment: CDR1 SGHVS and CDR2 FNYEAQ. The CDR3 has 16 amino acids. For the CDR3, the DNA is TGTGCCAGCAGCTTAGTAGGGACTAGCTCCTACAATGAGCAGTTCTTC. Its translation: CASSLVGTSSYNEQFF.

CDR3 region: CASGLGQPNTIYF. The CDR3 nucleotides read TGTGCTAGTGGTTTGGGACAACCAAACACCATATATTTT. The chain combines TRBV12-5 with TRBJ1-3; D gene ambiguous. V lost 1 base to trimming and J lost 6 bases, with 7 bases between them. This CDR3 contains 13 residues. Per the germline V gene, CDR1 is LGHNT and CDR2 is FRNRAP.

The rearrangement uses TRBV7-8 and TRBJ1-6, with 7 bases aligning to TRBD1. Looked up from germline, CDR1 is SGHVS and CDR2 is FQNEAQ. The CDR3 runs to 14 residues. J lost 5 bases, V lost 5 bases, and 3 bases had no gene match. CDR3 protein: CASSHGTDNSPLHF. The DNA of the CDR3 is TGTGCCAGCAGCCACGGGACAGATAATTCACCCCTCCACTTT. Together with reference TRBV7-8 and TRBJ1-6, the CDR3 gives the full variable domain: GAGVSQSPRYKVAKRGQDVALRCDPISGHVSLFWYQQALGQGPEFLTYFQNEAQLDKSGLPSDRFFAERPEGSVSTLKIQRTQQEDSAVYLCASSHGTDNSPLHFGNGTRLTVT.

The V call is TRBV11-2, the J call TRBJ1-6; D perhaps matches TRBD1 (6 bases). V shed 5 bases and J shed 8 bases, with 16 bases lying between them. The CDR3 is made up of 15 amino acids. Looked up from germline, CDR1 is SGHAT and CDR2 is FQNNGV. The CDR3 loop reads CASSRRDRKDSPLHF. The CDR3 DNA sequence: TGTGCCAGCAGCAGACGCGACAGGAAGGATTCACCCCTCCACTTT.

The chain couples TRBV28 to TRBJ2-2; 8 nucleotides agree with TRBD1. Losses at the gene ends were 5 bases for V and 1 base for J; bases not matched to a gene: 6. The CDR3 covers 16 residues. Germline V lookup: CDR1 MDHEN, CDR2 SYDVKM. CDR3 DNA: TGTGCCAGCAGTCGACCGGGACAGGTGAACACCGGGGAGCTGTTTTTT. Its translation is CASSRPGQVNTGELFF.

This chain joins TRBV2 and TRBJ2-2; unclear D gene. Trimming left V 9 bases short and J 0 bases short, with 11 bases between. This CDR3 has 14 amino acids. The germline CDR1 and CDR2 sequences are SNHLY and FYNNEI. The CDR3 protein is CASKSLANTGELFF. For the CDR3, the DNA is TGTGCCAGTAAAAGCCTCGCGAACACCGGGGAGCTGTTTTTT.

This chain joins TRBV28 and TRBJ1-1, with 12 bases lining up with TRBD1. CDR1 is MDHEN and CDR2 is SYDVKM in the germline V gene. The CDR3 has 16 amino acids. Trimming removed 4 bases from V and 4 bases from J; junction bases left unmatched: 7. This CDR3 reads CASSSRDRGRFTEAFF. Written as DNA, the CDR3 is TGTGCCAGCAGTTCCCGGGACAGGGGGCGCTTCACTGAAGCTTTCTTT.

This clone was seen just once. The chain has TRBV28 and TRBJ1-4; 8 bases are a match to TRBD1. Germline CDR1 MDHEN, CDR2 SYDVKM. Trimming removed 6 bases from V and 5 bases from J; junction bases left unmatched: 14. The CDR3 loop spans 17 amino acids. The CDR3 protein is CASSEAGQVSRNEKLFF. The CDR3 DNA sequence: TGTGCCAGCAGCGAAGCGGGACAGGTCTCTCGGAATGAAAAACTGTTTTTT.

This chain connects TRBV7-2 to TRBJ2-1; 9 positions agree with TRBD2. Germline V lookup: CDR1 SGHTA, CDR2 FQGNSA. The CDR3 has 15 amino acids. V dropped 3 bases and J dropped 4; count of bases not matched to a gene: 4. CDR3 coding DNA: TGTGCCAGCAGCTTGGGACTAGCTTCTTACAATGAGCAGTTCTTC. It codes for CASSLGLASYNEQFF.

The chain carries TRBV30 and TRBJ2-6; a weak D match, TRBD2 (5 bases). The V end was cut by 0 bases, the J end by 0 bases, with 6 bases between. Germline values: CDR1 GTSNPN, CDR2 SVGIG (reference sequence). This CDR3 has 15 amino acids. The CDR3 here is CAWSVGSSGANVLTF. As DNA, the CDR3 is TGTGCCTGGAGTGTAGGGAGCTCTGGGGCCAACGTCCTGACTTTC. Looking up the rest from reference TRBV30 and TRBJ2-6 gives the full variable domain: SQTIHQWPATLVQPVGSPLSLECTVEGTSNPNLYWYRQAAGRGLQLLFYSVGIGQISSEVPQNLSASRPQDRQFILSSKKLLLSDSGFYLCAWSVGSSGANVLTFGAGSRLTVL.

The chain uses TRBV24-1 and TRBJ1-6; weak D call: TRBD1 (6 bases). The CDR3 covers 14 residues. CDR1 is KGHDR, CDR2 SFDVKD, per germline. The V end lost 4 bases, the J end lost 3 bases, and 6 bases lay between the germline ends. The CDR3 DNA is TGTGCCACCAGTGAGGACAGCTATAATTCACCCCTCCACTTT. Its protein is CATSEDSYNSPLHF.

The V and J genes are TRBV19 and TRBJ2-2, with a tentative D call TRBD1 (5 bases). This CDR3 has 13 residues. Germline V gene data show CDR1 as LNHDA and CDR2 as SQIVND (reference sequence). V was trimmed by 1 base and J by 8 bases, leaving 8 bases between them. The CDR3 sequence: CASSIGRTGELFF. The DNA for the CDR3 is TGTGCCAGTAGTATAGGTAGGACAGGGGAGCTGTTTTTT. Combining the CDR3 with reference TRBV19 and TRBJ2-2 gives the whole variable domain DGGITQSPKYLFRKEGQNVTLSCEQNLNHDAMYWYRQDPGQGLRLIYYSQIVNDFQKGDIAEGYSVSREKKESFPLTVTSAQKNPTAFYLCASSIGRTGELFFGEGSRLTVL.

V and J are TRBV4-3 and TRBJ2-1, with no clear D. Trimming left V 1 base short and J 5 bases short, with 6 bases between. The CDR3 has 13 residues. Germline V gene sequence: CDR1 LGHNA, CDR2 YSLEER. The CDR3 DNA follows: TGCGCCAGCAGCCAAGGGGCTAACAATGAGCAGTTCTTC. Its translation: CASSQGANNEQFF.

V and J are TRBV2 and TRBJ2-7; TRBD2 aligns across 10 bases. J lost 2 bases, V lost 7 bases, and 5 bases had no gene match. The CDR3 loop spans 14 amino acids. Per the germline V gene, CDR1 is SNHLY and CDR2 is FYNNEI. The CDR3 DNA reads as TGTGCCAGCACTGCCGGGACTAGCGCCTACGAGCAGTACTTC. The encoded protein is CASTAGTSAYEQYF.

A single count supports this clone. This sequence joins TRBV11-3 and TRBJ2-4; D not resolved. V lost 0 bases, J lost 0 bases, and 6 bases lay in between. In germline, CDR1 is SGHNT, CDR2 YENEEA. The CDR3 runs 15 residues. This CDR3 reads CASSLEPGAKNIQYF. The CDR3 DNA reads TGTGCCAGCAGCTTAGAGCCGGGAGCCAAAAACATTCAGTACTTC.

This chain links TRBV11-2 with TRBJ2-1, with 9 bases aligning to TRBD2. The ends lost 5 bases at V and 9 bases at J; junction bases unmatched: 11. The CDR3 consists of 15 residues. The germline gives CDR1 SGHAT, CDR2 FQNNGV. CDR3 in DNA: TGTGCCAGCAGCCCCATGCGGGGGGGCCTACTTGAGCAGTTCTTC. It codes for CASSPMRGGLLEQFF.

CDR3 amino acids: CASSGGGRRYEQYF. CDR3 in DNA: TGTGCCAGCAGTGGGGGGGGGAGAAGGTACGAGCAGTACTTC. This chain joins TRBV27 and TRBJ2-7, with 7 bases fitting TRBD2. Germline-derived CDR1 and CDR2 are MNHEY and SMNVEV (reference sequence). With V trimmed by 5 bases and J by 4 bases, 8 bases remained unmatched. CDR3 length: 14 amino acids.

The chain employs TRBV3-1 (or the pseudogene TRBV3-2) and TRBJ2-5, with unresolved D. V was clipped by 0 bases and J by 2 bases, with 10 bases between them. The CDR3 has 15 residues. Germline loops: CDR1 LGHDT, CDR2 YNNKEL (reference sequence). The CDR3 DNA reads as TGTGCCAGCAGCCAAGATCTGCGTCGGCAAGAGACCCAGTACTTC. Its protein is CASSQDLRRQETQYF.

The chain joins TRBV4-1 to TRBJ2-1; 14 bases are a match to TRBD2. The V gene's germline CDR1 is MGHRA and CDR2 YSYEKL. The V and J ends lost 4 bases and 7 bases, in that order; junction bases with no gene match: 6. This CDR3 is 16 amino acids long. CDR3 coding DNA: TGCGCCAGCAGCCGAGTTGGGACTAGCGGGGGAAATGAGCAGTTCTTC. Translating it yields CASSRVGTSGGNEQFF.

The chain combines TRBV12-3 or TRBV12-4 with TRBJ2-3; D not certain. The CDR3 totals 12 residues. V was cut by 6 bases and J by 3 bases, with 7 bases left in between. CDR3 DNA sequence: TGTGCCAGCAGCTCGCGGACAGATACGCAGTATTTT. Translation gives CASSSRTDTQYF.

The chain couples TRBV9 to TRBJ2-7, with D unresolved. V was pared by 0 bases and J by 1 base, with 8 bases between. Germline V lookup: CDR1 SGDLS, CDR2 YYNGEE. The CDR3 is 14 amino acids. CDR3 sequence reads: CASSVEARSYEQYF. CDR3 coding DNA: TGTGCCAGCAGCGTAGAGGCCAGGTCCTACGAGCAGTACTTC. Supplemented by reference TRBV9 and TRBJ2-7, the full variable domain reads DSGVTQTPKHLITATGQRVTLRCSPRSGDLSVYWYQQSLDQGLQFLIQYYNGEERAKGNILERFSAQQFPDLHSELNLSSLELGDSALYFCASSVEARSYEQYFGPGTRLTVT.

This rearrangement joins TRBV4-3 to TRBJ1-2; TRBD1 agrees at 7 bases. Trimming cost V 4 bases and J 1 base; bases outside gene matches: 9. Germline assignment: CDR1 LGHNA and CDR2 YSLEER. CDR3 length: 16 amino acids. CDR3: CASSLSGAGGNYGYTF. Written as DNA, the CDR3 is TGCGCCAGCAGCCTATCCGGGGCAGGGGGTAACTATGGCTACACCTTC.